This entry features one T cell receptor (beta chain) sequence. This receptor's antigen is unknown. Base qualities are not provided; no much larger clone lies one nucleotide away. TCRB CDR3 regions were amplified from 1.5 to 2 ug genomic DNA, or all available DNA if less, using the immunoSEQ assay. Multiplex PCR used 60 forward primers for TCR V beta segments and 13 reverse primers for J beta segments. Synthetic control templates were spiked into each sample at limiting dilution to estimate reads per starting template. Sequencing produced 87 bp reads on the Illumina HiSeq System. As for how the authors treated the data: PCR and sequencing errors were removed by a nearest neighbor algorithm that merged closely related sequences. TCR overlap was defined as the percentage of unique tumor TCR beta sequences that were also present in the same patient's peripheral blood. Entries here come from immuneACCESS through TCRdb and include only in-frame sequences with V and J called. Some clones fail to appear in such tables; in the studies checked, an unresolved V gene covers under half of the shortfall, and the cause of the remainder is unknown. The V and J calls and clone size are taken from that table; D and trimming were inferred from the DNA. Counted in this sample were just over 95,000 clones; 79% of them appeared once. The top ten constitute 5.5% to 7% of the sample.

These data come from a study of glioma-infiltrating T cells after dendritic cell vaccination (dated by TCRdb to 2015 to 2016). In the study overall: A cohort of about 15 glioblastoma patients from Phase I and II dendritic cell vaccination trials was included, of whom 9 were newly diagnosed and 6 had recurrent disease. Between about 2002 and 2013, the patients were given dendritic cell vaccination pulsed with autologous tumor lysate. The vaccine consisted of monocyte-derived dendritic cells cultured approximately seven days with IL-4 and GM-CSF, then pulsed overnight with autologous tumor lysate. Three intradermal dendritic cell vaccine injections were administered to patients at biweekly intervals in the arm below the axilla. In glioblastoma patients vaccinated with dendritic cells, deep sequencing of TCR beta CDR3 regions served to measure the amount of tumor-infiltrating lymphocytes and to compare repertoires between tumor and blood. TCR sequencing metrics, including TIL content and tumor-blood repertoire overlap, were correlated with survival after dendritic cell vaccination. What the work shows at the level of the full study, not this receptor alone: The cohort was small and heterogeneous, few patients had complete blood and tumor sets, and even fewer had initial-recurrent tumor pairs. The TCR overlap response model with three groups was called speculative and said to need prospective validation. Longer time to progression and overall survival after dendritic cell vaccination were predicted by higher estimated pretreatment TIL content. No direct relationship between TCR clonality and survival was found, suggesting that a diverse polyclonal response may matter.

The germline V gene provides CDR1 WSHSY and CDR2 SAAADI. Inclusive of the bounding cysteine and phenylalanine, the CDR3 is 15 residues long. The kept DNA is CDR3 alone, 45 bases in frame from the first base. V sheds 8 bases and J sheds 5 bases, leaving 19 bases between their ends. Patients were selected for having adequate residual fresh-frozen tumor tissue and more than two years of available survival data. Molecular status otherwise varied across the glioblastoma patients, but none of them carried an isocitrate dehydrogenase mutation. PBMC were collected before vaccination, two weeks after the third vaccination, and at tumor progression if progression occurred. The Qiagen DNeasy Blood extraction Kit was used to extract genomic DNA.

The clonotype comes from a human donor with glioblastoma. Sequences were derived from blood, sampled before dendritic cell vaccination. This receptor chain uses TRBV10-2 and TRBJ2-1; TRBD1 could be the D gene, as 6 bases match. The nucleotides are TGCGCCAGCCTACGTGTAGGGGGTTTGCACAATGAGCAGTTCTTC. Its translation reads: CASLRVGGLHNEQFF.